This TCR beta chain was found in a study of T-cell reconstitution after alpha-beta-depleted transplantation in children. Unique molecular identifiers were incorporated during preparation of the TCRbeta library. TCRdb re-derived calls from the PCR reads in MiXCR, one entry per CDR3 protein. The sample has a few hundred thousand distinct CDR3 sequences; around 9.5% are singletons. CDR3 length equals 15 residues. CDR1 and CDR2 (germline): DFQATT, SNEGSKA (reference sequence). The V end was cut by 6 bases, the J end by 3 bases, with 20 bases between. The receptor's source is a human donor who donated a stem cell graft to a child with acute lymphoblastic leukemia. V gene TRBV20-1 combines with J gene TRBJ1-2, with D perhaps TRBD1 (6 bases). This specimen was PBMCs from the stem cell graft donor, taken from the stem cell graft. The CDR3 reads CSAPSGAGLYYGYTF. The CDR3 nucleotides are TGCAGTGCGCCTTCAGGGGCAGGGCTTTACTATGGCTACACCTTC.